The TCR beta chain under discussion was sequenced for a study of cytomegalovirus exposure and HLA in healthy donors. Study-wide results and caveats: The classifier reportedly diagnosed cytomegalovirus status with high sensitivity and specificity. Later analysis placed DRB1 highest and HLA-C lowest in TCR association rates, which differed by HLA locus. Usually a TCR sequence was rare, but some public TCRs were found in many donors.

As regards this clone: Its specificity is unknown.

Use of 60 Vbeta and 13 Jbeta primers characterized the PCR. The repertoire was sequenced with immunoSEQ multiplex PCR; TCRdb's copy has only in-frame clones and lacks some. The data show 130,000 to 150,000 clones, 70% to 85% seen once. Germline V gene lookup returns CDR1 MGHDK and CDR2 SYGVNS. Trimming took 0 bases from V and 0 from J; bases not matched to a gene: 4. This CDR3 contains 16 residues. Sequencing input: PBMCs. This receptor was obtained from a woman aged 50 to 60 in good health and CMV-seropositive. This chain links TRBV25-1 with TRBJ2-5; 7 bases align to TRBD2. The CDR3 region is CASSEYAGLDQETQYF. In DNA form, the CDR3 reads TGTGCCAGCAGTGAATATGCAGGACTAGACCAAGAGACCCAGTACTTC.